One sample yielded the 5 T cell receptor beta chains listed below, sequenced in a study of cytomegalovirus exposure and HLA in healthy donors. Primers for the PCR totalled 60 Vbeta and 13 Jbeta. TCRdb keeps only in-frame clones here, not all; method: immunoSEQ multiplex PCR. Among more than 85,000 clones, approximately 76% were seen once, and the ten largest hold 6.5% to 8.5%. Sequencing used PBMCs. These receptors originate from a woman in her forties or fifties in good health and CMV-seropositive.

This clone was picked up one time. V usage is TRBV11-2 and J usage is TRBJ2-5; a possible D gene is TRBD2 (7 bases). V lost 5 bases to trimming and J lost 4 bases, with 20 bases between them. The germline CDR1 and CDR2 sequences are SGHAT and FQNNGV. This CDR3 is built from 16 residues. CDR3 protein: CASSRRGGGKIETQYF. The CDR3 DNA reads as TGTGCCAGCAGCCGGAGGGGGGGTGGTAAAATAGAGACCCAGTACTTC.

This clone was observed a few times. The chain links TRBV7-9 to TRBJ1-2, with TRBD1 matching over 12 bases. Losses at the gene ends were 5 bases for V and 7 bases for J; bases not matched to a gene: 17. The CDR3 consists of 18 residues. The germline V gene has CDR1 SEHNR and CDR2 FQNEAQ (reference sequence). CDR3 sequence: CASSPGDRGLGVLGGYTF. The CDR3 coding sequence is TGTGCCAGCAGCCCAGGGGACAGGGGGCTTGGAGTGCTGGGTGGCTACACCTTC.

This clone was picked up a small number of times. The rearrangement links TRBV6-6 to TRBJ2-7; D may be TRBD2 (6 bases). The length of the CDR3 is 14 residues. V was shortened by 8 bases and J by 2 bases, with 16 bases between the two germline ends. Germline V gene lookup returns CDR1 MNHNY and CDR2 SVGAGI (reference sequence). The DNA of the CDR3 is TGTGCCAGCTCTCAGGCGGGGCTCACCTACGAGCAGTACTTC. Translation: CASSQAGLTYEQYF.

This chain joins TRBV5-4 and TRBJ2-5; 7 nucleotides agree with TRBD1. CDR3 length equals 15 residues. V lost 5 bases, J lost 2 bases, and 9 bases stayed unmatched. CDR1 and CDR2 from the germline V gene are SGHNT and YYREEE (reference sequence). CDR3 protein: CASRTRTGSQETQYF. CDR3 DNA sequence: TGTGCCAGCAGGACCCGGACAGGATCTCAAGAGACCCAGTACTTC.

The chain combines TRBV7-2 with TRBJ1-2, with a weak D call TRBD1 (5 bases). The CDR3 is 14 residues long. Trimming stripped 4 bases from V and 5 bases from J, with 14 bases between. The germline V gene encodes CDR1 SGHTA and CDR2 FQGNSA. In nucleotides, the CDR3 is TGTGCCAGCAGCTGGGACTCGAGGGGATATGGCTACACCTTC. This codes for CASSWDSRGYGYTF.